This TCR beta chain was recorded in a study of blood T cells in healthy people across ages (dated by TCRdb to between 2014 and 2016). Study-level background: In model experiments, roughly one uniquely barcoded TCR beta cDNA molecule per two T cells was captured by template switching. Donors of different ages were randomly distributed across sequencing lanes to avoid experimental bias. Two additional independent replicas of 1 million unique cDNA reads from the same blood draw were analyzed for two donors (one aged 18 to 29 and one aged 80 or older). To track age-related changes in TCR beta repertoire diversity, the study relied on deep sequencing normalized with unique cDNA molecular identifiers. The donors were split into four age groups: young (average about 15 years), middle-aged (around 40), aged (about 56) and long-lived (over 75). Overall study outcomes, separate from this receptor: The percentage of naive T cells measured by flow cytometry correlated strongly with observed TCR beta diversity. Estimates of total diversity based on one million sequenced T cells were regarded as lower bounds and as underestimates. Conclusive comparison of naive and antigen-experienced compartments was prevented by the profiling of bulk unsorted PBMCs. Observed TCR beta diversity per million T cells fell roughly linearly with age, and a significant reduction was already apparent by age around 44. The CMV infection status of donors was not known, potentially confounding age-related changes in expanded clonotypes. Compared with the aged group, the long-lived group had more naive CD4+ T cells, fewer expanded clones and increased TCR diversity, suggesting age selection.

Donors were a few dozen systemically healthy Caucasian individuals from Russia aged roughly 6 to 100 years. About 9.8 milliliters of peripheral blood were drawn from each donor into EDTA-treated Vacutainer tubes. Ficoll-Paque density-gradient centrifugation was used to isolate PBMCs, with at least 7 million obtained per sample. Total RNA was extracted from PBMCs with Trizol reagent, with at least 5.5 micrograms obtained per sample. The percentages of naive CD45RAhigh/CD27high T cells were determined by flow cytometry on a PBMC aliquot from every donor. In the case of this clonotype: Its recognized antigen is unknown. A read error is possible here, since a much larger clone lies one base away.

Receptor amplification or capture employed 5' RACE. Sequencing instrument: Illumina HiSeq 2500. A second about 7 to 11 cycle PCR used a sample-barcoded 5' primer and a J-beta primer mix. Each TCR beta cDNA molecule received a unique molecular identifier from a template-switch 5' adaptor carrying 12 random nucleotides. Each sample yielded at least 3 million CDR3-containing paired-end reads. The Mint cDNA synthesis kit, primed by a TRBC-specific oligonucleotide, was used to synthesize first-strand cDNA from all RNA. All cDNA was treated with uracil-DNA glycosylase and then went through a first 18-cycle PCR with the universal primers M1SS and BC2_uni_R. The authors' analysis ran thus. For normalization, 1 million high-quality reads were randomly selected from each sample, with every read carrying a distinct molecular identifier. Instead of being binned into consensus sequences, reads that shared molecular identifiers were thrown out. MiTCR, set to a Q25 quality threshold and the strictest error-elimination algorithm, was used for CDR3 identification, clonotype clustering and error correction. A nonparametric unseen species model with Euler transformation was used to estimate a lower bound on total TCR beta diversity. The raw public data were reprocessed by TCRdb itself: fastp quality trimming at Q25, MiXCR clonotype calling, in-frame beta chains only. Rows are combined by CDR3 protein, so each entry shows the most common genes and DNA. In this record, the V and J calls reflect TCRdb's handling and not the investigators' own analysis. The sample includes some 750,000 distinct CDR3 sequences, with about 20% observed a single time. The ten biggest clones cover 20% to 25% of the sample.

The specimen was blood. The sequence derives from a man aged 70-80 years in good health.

The CDR3 protein sequence reads: CAGSLGGEGTEAFF. The base sequence is TGTGCCGGCAGCTTAGGGGGGGAAGGCACTGAAGCTTTCTTT. The rearrangement combines TRBV7-9 with TRBJ1-1; a weak D assignment points to TRBD1 (6 bases agree). Reading the germline V gene (reference sequence) gives CDR1 SEHNR and CDR2 FQNEAQ. Its CDR3 holds 14 amino acids, cysteine through phenylalanine. Only the CDR3 portion is preserved as DNA: 42 bases, with reading frame beginning at the first base.